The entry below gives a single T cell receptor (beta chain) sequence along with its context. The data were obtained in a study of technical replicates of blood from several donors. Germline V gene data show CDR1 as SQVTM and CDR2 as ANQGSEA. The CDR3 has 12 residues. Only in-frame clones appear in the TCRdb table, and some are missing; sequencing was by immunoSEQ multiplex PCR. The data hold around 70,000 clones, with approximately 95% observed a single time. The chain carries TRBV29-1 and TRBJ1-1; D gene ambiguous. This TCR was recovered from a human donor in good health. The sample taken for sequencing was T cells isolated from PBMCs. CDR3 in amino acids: CVIHNSGTEAFF. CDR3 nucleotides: TGCGTAATTCATAACTCAGGCACTGAAGCTTTCTTT.